The TCR beta chain under discussion was sequenced for a study of T cell clonotyping in hematopoietic cell transplantation. Study-level results: Without cell sorting, CD4 versus CD8 contributions remain unresolved. Recipient TCR diversity dropped after transplant; expanded clonotypes rose from day 30 to 180. Broader posttransplant TCR repertoire diversity was predicted by graft donor and pretransplant recipient Inverse Simpson Index values.

The CDR3 runs to 15 residues. Trimming at V came to 4 bases and at J to 3 bases, leaving 7 bases not matched to a gene. The germline V gene has CDR1 MNHEY and CDR2 SVGAGI. Profiling relied on immunoSEQ multiplex PCR, and the TCRdb table lists in-frame clones only, not all of them. The data show about 5,900 clones, approximately 88% seen once. On this clone itself: The antigen remains undetermined.

Recipients were bled about 28 days pretransplant and at posttransplant days 30, 100, 180. The sequences come from peripheral blood mononuclear cells, collected 100 days after allogeneic stem cell transplant. The TCR originated in a male patient in his thirties or forties who had an allogeneic stem cell transplant from an unrelated donor, so the T cells may come from the graft donor. Some clones in this sample may be carry-over from other donors' samples. J is TRBJ2-7 and V is TRBV6-5; 9 bases map to TRBD1. The CDR3 DNA reads as TGTGCCAGCAGTTTCCGGGACAGGGTCATCTACGAGCAGTACTTC. Protein product: CASSFRDRVIYEQYF.